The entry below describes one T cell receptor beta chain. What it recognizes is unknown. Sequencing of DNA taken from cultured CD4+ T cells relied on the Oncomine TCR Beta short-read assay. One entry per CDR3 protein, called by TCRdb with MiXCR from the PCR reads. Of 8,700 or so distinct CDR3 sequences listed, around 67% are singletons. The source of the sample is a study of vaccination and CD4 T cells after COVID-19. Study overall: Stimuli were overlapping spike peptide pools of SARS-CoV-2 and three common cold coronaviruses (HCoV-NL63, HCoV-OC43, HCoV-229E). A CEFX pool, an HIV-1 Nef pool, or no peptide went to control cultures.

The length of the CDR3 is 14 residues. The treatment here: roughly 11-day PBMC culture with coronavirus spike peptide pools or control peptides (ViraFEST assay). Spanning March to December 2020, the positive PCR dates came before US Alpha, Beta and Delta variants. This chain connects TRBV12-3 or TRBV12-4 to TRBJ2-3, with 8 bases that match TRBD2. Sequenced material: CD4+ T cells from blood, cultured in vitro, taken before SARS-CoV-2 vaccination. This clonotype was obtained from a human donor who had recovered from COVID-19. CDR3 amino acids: CASGPSGYTDTQYF. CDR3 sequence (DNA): TGTGCTTCAGGCCCTAGCGGGTACACAGATACGCAGTATTTT.